This entry concerns a single T cell receptor beta chain. It has no known antigen specificity. No base quality values were provided; no much bigger clone lies one nucleotide off. Genomic DNA was isolated using the Qiagen DNeasy kit from unsorted PBMCs as well as from negatively selected CD4+ and CD8+ fractions. TCR beta CDR3 regions were amplified by immunoSEQ multiplex PCR using primers annealing to V and J segments. A synthetic immune receptor repertoire was used to minimize amplification bias, and any remaining bias was removed computationally after sequencing. In the paper's pipeline: Repertoire diversity was quantified as the Shannon entropy index using custom Python scripts. Unsorted, CD4+ and CD8+ repertoires were examined separately, except in combined analyses, for which CD4+ and CD8+ sequences were merged in silico. A clone was considered expanded if an increase in frequency of at least 2-fold after treatment relative to C1D1 was found, and a pseudocount of 0.5 was applied to clones undetected at baseline. Clones with 0 or 1 copy at C1D1 were classified as singleton clones, and clones with 2 or more copies were classified as non-singleton clones. By matching protein sequences in sorted samples from the same patient, clones expanded in unsorted samples were annotated as CD4+, CD8+ or unknown. Diversity changes from C1D1 to C4D1 were tested in paired samples using Wilcoxon tests. TCRdb carries this immuneACCESS record with in-frame sequences only. Its versions omit some clonotypes, under half of them owing to an unresolved V gene in the studies checked, with the rest unexplained. From that table come the V and J calls and clone size; the DNA was used to work out D and trimming. The sample includes 46,000 or so clones, with 78% observed a single time. Of the sample, around a third is held by the ten largest clones.

V drops 0 bases and J drops 4 bases, leaving 22 bases in between. The germline V gene provides CDR1 SGHDN and CDR2 FVKESK. The cysteine opens and the phenylalanine closes a CDR3 of 18 amino acids. Only the CDR3 DNA is retained, 54 bases long and in frame from the first base. The data derive from a study of PD-1 blockade in classical Hodgkin lymphoma (TCRdb year 2020). Background on the whole study: Nivolumab dosing was 3 mg/kg intravenously every 2 weeks, continuing until either disease progression or unacceptable toxicity. The study used CyTOF and TCR beta sequencing to define a peripheral blood immune signature of response to PD-1 blockade in classical Hodgkin lymphoma. What the research found in general, with its limitations: Baseline diversity similar to that of newly diagnosed patients was observed in trial patients achieving complete response, whereas significantly lower diversity was observed in partial responders and progressors. Lower diversity was seen in patients whose nivolumab began less than 1 year after ASCT, and these patients were left out of later analyses so that immune reconstitution would not confound the results. The study covered only a single clinical trial cohort, and the causes of the repertoire differences, possibly disease activity or prior therapy, were still not defined. Baseline TCR diversity was reported to be lower in newly diagnosed patients than in healthy donors and to be lower still in relapsed/refractory patients. By C4D1, a significant rise was seen in CD4+ TCR diversity but not in CD8+ TCR diversity (p=0.0027 vs p=0.16), and the rise was most apparent among complete responders (p=0.02).

In light of the paper, this sample's time point label describes: cycle 4 day 1 (C4D1), after about 6 weeks of nivolumab. Relapse after autologous stem cell transplantation had occurred in all trial patients, and cohorts A, B and C were distinguished by prior brentuximab vedotin exposure. The trial cohort was composed of about 60 patients with relapsed/refractory classical Hodgkin lymphoma, for whom complete response, partial response or progressive disease was recorded as best overall response. Single-agent nivolumab was administered to trial patients in the multi-cohort phase II CheckMate 205 trial. An independent review committee assessed best overall response by applying the 2007 International Working Group response criteria. PBMCs from the trial were collected at three points: immediately before nivolumab initiation (C1D1), and during therapy at cycle 2 day 1 and cycle 4 day 1. Peripheral blood was collected in 8 mL Vacutainer Cell Preparation Tubes, from which PBMCs were isolated by centrifugation and then cryopreserved.

The source is a human donor with classical Hodgkin lymphoma. The sample consisted of peripheral blood mononuclear cells (PBMCs), taken before the fourth cycle of nivolumab. The V and J genes are TRBV14 and TRBJ2-7, with no reliable assignment of the D segment. The DNA sequence follows: TGTGCCAGCAGCCAAGAGGGGAAAGGGATTTTCGGTTTGTACGAGCAGTACTTC. Protein translation: CASSQEGKGIFGLYEQYF.